The 21 T cell receptor beta chains reported below all come from one sample, sequenced in a study of shared clonotypes between healthy human individuals. The method was immunoSEQ multiplex PCR; TCRdb's version includes in-frame clones alone and lacks a portion of them. The data contain more than 2,000,000 clones, about 92% of them singletons. Sequencing input: naive CD4+ T cells from PBMCs. Subset described: CD45RA+ positively selected. These receptor sequences come from a man aged 18-30 years in good health. Some clones in this sample may be carry-over from other donors' samples.

This chain connects TRBV5-4 to TRBJ2-5, with D uncertain. This CDR3 has 14 amino acids. The V gene's germline CDR1 is SGHNT and CDR2 YYREEE (reference sequence). V was trimmed by 0 bases and J by 0 bases, leaving 6 bases between them. In nucleotides, the CDR3 is TGTGCCAGCAGCTTGGCCACTAACCAAGAGACCCAGTACTTC. Translation: CASSLATNQETQYF.

CDR3 in amino acids: CASSPSRLWETQYF. CDR3 bases: TGTGCCAGCAGTCCCAGCCGCCTCTGGGAGACCCAGTACTTC. The rearrangement uses TRBV28 and TRBJ2-5; D ambiguous. The CDR3 extends over 14 amino acids. Trimming left V 5 bases short and J 5 bases short, with 15 bases between. CDR1 is MDHEN, CDR2 SYDVKM, per germline.

The chain joins TRBV7-3 to TRBJ2-2; D is unclear. Germline V gives CDR1 SGHTA, CDR2 FQGTGA. Trimming stripped 6 bases from V and 1 base from J, with 9 bases between. This CDR3 contains 14 residues. The chain's CDR3 is CASSRSQNTGELFF. CDR3 in DNA: TGTGCCAGCAGTCGCAGCCAGAACACCGGGGAGCTGTTTTTT.

As concerns this clone: The identical CDR3 is also encoded by other nucleotide sequences in the sample. The chain carries TRBV5-1 and TRBJ2-7; D is perhaps TRBD1 or TRBD2 (5 bases each). The germline V gene encodes CDR1 SGHRS and CDR2 YFSETQ. The CDR3 runs 14 residues. V lost 4 bases, J lost 1 base, and 12 bases lay in between. The CDR3 coding sequence is TGCGCCAGCAGCCCCGGGACGGAGTCCTACGAGCAGTACTTC. It is translated as CASSPGTESYEQYF.

The chain uses TRBV5-5 and TRBJ2-5; the D is unclear. The V gene's germline CDR1 is SGHKS and CDR2 YYEKEE (reference sequence). The CDR3 length is 14 residues. The germline V and J ends were trimmed by 0 bases and 1 base, with 7 bases remaining between them. The chain's CDR3 is CASSLVVGQETQYF. In nucleotides, the CDR3 is TGTGCCAGCAGCTTGGTTGTAGGCCAAGAGACCCAGTACTTC.

The chain uses TRBV11-3 and TRBJ2-3, with TRBD2 identical over 9 bases. The junction had 16 bases not matched to a gene; V was cut back by 5 bases and J by 1 base. The CDR3 is made up of 19 amino acids. The germline CDR1 and CDR2 sequences are SGHNT and YENEEA. The CDR3 coding sequence is TGTGCCAGCAGCAACCCGACTAGCGGCTCTTTGGGGGGCACAGATACGCAGTATTTT. This codes for CASSNPTSGSLGGTDTQYF.

The rearrangement uses TRBV6-5 and TRBJ2-7, with 11 positions matching TRBD2. Trimming took 5 bases from V and 3 from J; bases not matched to a gene: 6. Looked up from germline, CDR1 is MNHEY and CDR2 is SVGAGI. The CDR3 totals 15 residues. The CDR3 spells CASSPRLAGRYEQYF. CDR3 DNA sequence: TGTGCCAGCAGTCCGCGACTAGCGGGACGCTACGAGCAGTACTTC.

The V gene is TRBV5-4, the J gene TRBJ2-6; D is perhaps TRBD1 (6 bases). The germline CDR1 and CDR2 sequences are SGHNT and YYREEE (reference sequence). The CDR3 spans 15 residues. Trimming removed 9 bases from V and 4 bases from J, with 17 bases in between. CDR3 amino acids: CAIGSGVVGANVLTF. In DNA form, the CDR3 reads TGTGCCATCGGGTCAGGGGTAGTAGGGGCCAACGTCCTGACTTTC.

The genes are TRBV15 and TRBJ2-5, with a weak D call TRBD1 (6 bases). Germline-derived CDR1 and CDR2 are LNHNV and YYDKDF (reference sequence). This CDR3 is 14 amino acids long. Trimming took 7 bases from V and 2 from J, leaving 14 bases between them. The CDR3 protein is CATTQGIVQETQYF. DNA for the CDR3: TGTGCCACCACTCAGGGGATAGTGCAAGAGACCCAGTACTTC.

The chain combines TRBV7-2 with TRBJ2-6; 9 bases line up with TRBD2. This CDR3 region has 17 residues. CDR1 SGHTA and CDR2 FQGNSA come from the germline V gene. J gave up 4 bases and V 2 bases, and 6 bases lay outside the gene matches. CDR3 loop: CASSLRRLAAGANVLTF. For the CDR3, the DNA is TGTGCCAGCAGCTTAAGGAGACTAGCGGCCGGGGCCAACGTCCTGACTTTC. Full variable domain (missing parts from reference TRBV7-2 and TRBJ2-6): GAGVSQSPSNKVTEKGKDVELRCDPISGHTALYWYRQSLGQGLEFLIYFQGNSAPDKSGLPSDRFSAERTGGSVSTLTIQRTQQEDSAVYLCASSLRRLAAGANVLTFGAGSRLTVL.

The rearrangement uses TRBV9 and TRBJ2-1; the match to TRBD2 covers 11 bases. The CDR3 runs 15 residues. V lost 3 bases to trimming and J lost 6 bases; unmatched junction nucleotides: 5. CDR1 SGDLS and CDR2 YYNGEE come from the germline V gene. The CDR3 nucleotides read TGTGCCAGCAGCGAGACTAGCGGGACTACCAATGAGCAGTTCTTC. Its translation is CASSETSGTTNEQFF.

V is TRBV6-1 and J is TRBJ1-3; 12 bases line up with TRBD1. This CDR3 spans 15 amino acids. V was pared by 8 bases and J by 8 bases, with 10 bases of the junction left unmatched. Germline V gene sequence: CDR1 MNHNS, CDR2 SASEGT. CDR3 sequence (DNA): TGTGCCAGCCTCAGCCGGGACAGGGGGCCTGACACCATATATTTT. The encoded protein is CASLSRDRGPDTIYF.

The genes are TRBV7-2 and TRBJ2-1; TRBD2 matches at 8 bases. The germline CDR1 and CDR2 sequences are SGHTA and FQGNSA. The CDR3 has 15 residues. The ends lost 1 base at V and 4 bases at J; junction bases unmatched: 3. The CDR3 DNA reads TGTGCCAGCAGCTTAGATAGCGGGGAATACAATGAGCAGTTCTTC. Its translation is CASSLDSGEYNEQFF.

This rearrangement joins TRBV25-1 to TRBJ2-1; either TRBD1 or TRBD2 may supply D (9 bases each). The CDR3 contains 17 residues. Germline V CDR1 and CDR2: MGHDK, SYGVNS. The ends were cut back, 7 bases at V and 3 bases at J, with 22 bases in the middle. This CDR3 reads CASTPQGAGGNYNEQFF. CDR3 DNA: TGTGCCAGCACCCCACAGGGGGCGGGAGGGAACTACAATGAGCAGTTCTTC. Variable domain in full (rest from reference TRBV25-1 and TRBJ2-1): EADIYQTPRYLVIGTGKKITLECSQTMGHDKMYWYQQDPGMELHLIHYSYGVNSTEKGDLSSESTVSRIRTEHFPLTLESARPSHTSQYLCASTPQGAGGNYNEQFFGPGTRLTVL.

The V call is TRBV10-3, the J call TRBJ2-1; 10 nucleotides line up with TRBD2. The V gene end was trimmed by 6 bases and the J gene end by 3 bases; junction bases not matched to a gene: 8. The CDR3 is made up of 16 amino acids. Germline-derived CDR1 and CDR2 are ENHRY and SYGVKD. The CDR3 DNA sequence: TGTGCCATCAGGCCCCCCCAGCGGGAGGGCTACAATGAGCAGTTCTTC. It yields the protein CAIRPPQREGYNEQFF.

The V and J genes are TRBV28 and TRBJ1-3; D not resolved. Trimming shortened V by 6 bases and J by 4 bases, and 7 bases separated the two germline ends. CDR1 and CDR2 from the germline V gene are MDHEN and SYDVKM. The CDR3 is 12 residues long. This chain's CDR3 is CASRPAGNTIYF. Written as DNA, the CDR3 is TGTGCCAGCAGGCCAGCGGGAAACACCATATATTTT.

The chain combines TRBV7-3 with TRBJ2-3; 12 positions match TRBD2. CDR3 length equals 16 residues. After removal of 5 bases from V and 4 bases from J, the junction contained 7 bases not matched to a gene. CDR1 and CDR2 (germline): SGHTA, FQGTGA. DNA of the CDR3: TGTGCCAGCAGCCTCACGACTAGCGGGAGCCCAGATACGCAGTATTTT. It encodes CASSLTTSGSPDTQYF.

The rearrangement joins TRBV30 to TRBJ2-2; TRBD2 matches at 8 bases. There are 16 residues in the CDR3. Trimming at V came to 2 bases and at J to 3 bases, leaving 8 bases not matched to a gene. Germline assignment: CDR1 GTSNPN and CDR2 SVGIG (reference sequence). This chain's CDR3 is CAWSRRSGSYTGELFF. For the CDR3, the DNA is TGTGCCTGGAGTCGGAGGAGCGGGAGTTACACCGGGGAGCTGTTTTTT.

CDR3 sequence reads: CSVEGGRDTYNEQFF. CDR3 DNA sequence: TGCAGCGTTGAAGGGGGGCGGGACACCTACAATGAGCAGTTCTTC. V usage is TRBV29-1 and J usage is TRBJ2-1, with D possibly called TRBD1 or TRBD2 (6 bases each). The germline CDR1 and CDR2 sequences are SQVTM and ANQGSEA. Trimming left V 1 base short and J 2 bases short, with 12 bases between. The CDR3 covers 15 residues.

This chain links TRBV5-1 with TRBJ2-5; D may correspond to TRBD1 or TRBD2 (5 bases each). The CDR3 contains 15 residues. The germline V gene encodes CDR1 SGHRS and CDR2 YFSETQ. V was cut by 0 bases and J by 9 bases, with 18 bases left in between. The CDR3 spells CASSLAGRRLSAQYF. The CDR3 DNA sequence: TGCGCCAGCAGCTTGGCGGGACGGAGGTTATCGGCCCAGTACTTC.

V gene TRBV27 combines with J gene TRBJ2-1; no definite D call. The CDR3 loop spans 9 amino acids. The germline gives CDR1 MNHEY, CDR2 SMNVEV (reference sequence). The CDR3 sequence is CPGCDEQFF. The CDR3 region has the DNA TGTCCCGGATGCGATGAGCAGTTCTTC.